This T cell receptor beta chain was recovered during a study of T cells in Graves' hyperthyroidism and ophthalmopathy. Trimming took 4 bases from V and 4 from J, leaving 16 bases between them. The germline V gene has CDR1 MNHEY and CDR2 SVGAGI. The CDR3 has 15 amino acids. Using RNA transcripts as the source, TCR beta CDR3 regions were amplified. A set of HTBI primers served as the primers for a first-round RT-PCR of the TCR CDR3. TCRdb called the multiplex PCR reads again in MiXCR, with one record for every CDR3 protein. Of a few hundred thousand distinct CDR3 sequences listed, about half were seen once; the top ten hold about 7.8%.

This chain joins TRBV6-5 and TRBJ1-2; no clear D gene. This clonotype was sampled from a woman younger than 35 with Graves' hyperthyroidism. The sequenced sample was peripheral blood or thyroid tissue (not recorded which). CDR3 sequence reads: CASSFWETEVYGYTF. The CDR3 DNA reads TGTGCCAGCAGTTTCTGGGAAACAGAGGTCTATGGCTACACCTTC.